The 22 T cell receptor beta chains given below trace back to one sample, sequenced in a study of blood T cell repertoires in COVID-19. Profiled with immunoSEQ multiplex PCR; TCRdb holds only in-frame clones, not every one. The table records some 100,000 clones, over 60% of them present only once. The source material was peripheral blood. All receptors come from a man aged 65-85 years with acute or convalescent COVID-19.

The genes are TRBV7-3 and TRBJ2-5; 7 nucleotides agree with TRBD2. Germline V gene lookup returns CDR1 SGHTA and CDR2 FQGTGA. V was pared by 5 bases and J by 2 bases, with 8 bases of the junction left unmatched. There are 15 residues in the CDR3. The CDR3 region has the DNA TGTGCCAGCAGCCCGCGGGGGTTTTCACAAGAGACCCAGTACTTC. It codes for CASSPRGFSQETQYF. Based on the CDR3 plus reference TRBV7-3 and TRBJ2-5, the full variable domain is GAGVSQTPSNKVTEKGKYVELRCDPISGHTALYWYRQSLGQGPEFLIYFQGTGAADDSGLPNDRFFAVRPEGSVSTLKIQRTERGDSAVYLCASSPRGFSQETQYFGPGTRLLVL.

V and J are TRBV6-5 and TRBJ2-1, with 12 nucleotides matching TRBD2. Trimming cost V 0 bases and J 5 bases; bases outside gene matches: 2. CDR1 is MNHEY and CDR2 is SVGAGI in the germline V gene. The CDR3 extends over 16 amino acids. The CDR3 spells CASSYSSSGGDNEQFF. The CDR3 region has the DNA TGTGCCAGCAGTTACTCGTCTAGCGGGGGGGACAATGAGCAGTTCTTC.

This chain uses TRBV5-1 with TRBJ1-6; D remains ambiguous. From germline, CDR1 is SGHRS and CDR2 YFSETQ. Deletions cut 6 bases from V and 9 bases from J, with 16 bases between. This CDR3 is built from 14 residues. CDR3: CASTGGTRSSPLHF. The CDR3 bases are TGCGCCAGCACCGGAGGTACTCGGAGTTCACCCCTCCACTTT. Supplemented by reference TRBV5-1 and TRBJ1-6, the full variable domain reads KAGVTQTPRYLIKTRGQQVTLSCSPISGHRSVSWYQQTPGQGLQFLFEYFSETQRNKGNFPGRFSGRQFSNSRSEMNVSTLELGDSALYLCASTGGTRSSPLHFGNGTRLTVT.

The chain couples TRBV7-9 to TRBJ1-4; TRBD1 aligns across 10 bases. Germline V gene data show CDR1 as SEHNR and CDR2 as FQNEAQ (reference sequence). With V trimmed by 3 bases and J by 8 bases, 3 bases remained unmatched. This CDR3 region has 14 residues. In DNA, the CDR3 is TGTGCCAGCAGCTTCGGGACAGGGGAAGAAAAACTGTTTTTT. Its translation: CASSFGTGEEKLFF.

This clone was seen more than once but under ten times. The CDR3 DNA follows: TGTGCCAGCAGACCGGGAACCACCTACGAGCAGTACTTC. Protein sequence: CASRPGTTYEQYF. The rearrangement links TRBV2 to TRBJ2-7; D perhaps matches TRBD2 (5 bases). CDR1 is SNHLY and CDR2 is FYNNEI in the germline V gene. The V end lost 6 bases, the J end lost 2 bases, and 11 bases lay between the germline ends. The CDR3 covers 13 residues.

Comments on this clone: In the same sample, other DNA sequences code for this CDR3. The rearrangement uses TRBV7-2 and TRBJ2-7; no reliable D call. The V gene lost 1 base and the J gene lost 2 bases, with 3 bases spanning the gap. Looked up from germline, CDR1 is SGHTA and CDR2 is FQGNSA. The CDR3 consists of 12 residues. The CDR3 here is CASSLVAYEQYF. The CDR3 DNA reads TGTGCCAGCAGCTTAGTAGCCTACGAGCAGTACTTC. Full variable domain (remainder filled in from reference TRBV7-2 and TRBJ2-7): GAGVSQSPSNKVTEKGKDVELRCDPISGHTALYWYRQSLGQGLEFLIYFQGNSAPDKSGLPSDRFSAERTGGSVSTLTIQRTQQEDSAVYLCASSLVAYEQYFGPGTRLTVT.

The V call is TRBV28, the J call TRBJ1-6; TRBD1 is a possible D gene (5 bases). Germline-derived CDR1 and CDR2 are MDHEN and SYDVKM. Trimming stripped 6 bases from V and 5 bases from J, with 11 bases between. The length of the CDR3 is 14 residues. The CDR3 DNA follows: TGTGCCAGCAGCCCTGCGGACAATAATTCACCCCTCCACTTT. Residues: CASSPADNNSPLHF.

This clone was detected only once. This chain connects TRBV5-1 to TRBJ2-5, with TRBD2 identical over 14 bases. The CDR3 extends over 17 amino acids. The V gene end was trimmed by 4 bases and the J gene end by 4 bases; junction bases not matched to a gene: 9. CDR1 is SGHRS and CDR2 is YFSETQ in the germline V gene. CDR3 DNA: TGCGCCAGCAGCACACTGACTAGCGGGAGGGCAGGAGAGACCCAGTACTTC. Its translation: CASSTLTSGRAGETQYF.

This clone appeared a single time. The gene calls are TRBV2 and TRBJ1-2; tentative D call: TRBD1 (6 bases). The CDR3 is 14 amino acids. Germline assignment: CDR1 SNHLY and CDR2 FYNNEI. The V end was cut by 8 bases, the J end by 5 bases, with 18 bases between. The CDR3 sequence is CASSQQGGPYGYTF. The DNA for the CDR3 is TGTGCCAGCTCTCAACAGGGCGGGCCATATGGCTACACCTTC.

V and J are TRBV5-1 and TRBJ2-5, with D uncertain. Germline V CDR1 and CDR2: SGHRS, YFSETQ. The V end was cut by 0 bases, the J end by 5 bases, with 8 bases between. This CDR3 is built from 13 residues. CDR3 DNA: TGCGCCAGCAGCTTGGACCTCGGGGAGACCCAGTACTTC. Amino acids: CASSLDLGETQYF.

Here the CDR3 DNA reads TGTGCCAGCAGCTTAAGGGCCCCGACTAGCGGGGTCTACAATGAGCAGTTCTTC. This sequence encodes CASSLRAPTSGVYNEQFF. The J gene is TRBJ2-1, the V gene TRBV7-2; the match to TRBD2 covers 11 bases. Looked up from germline, CDR1 is SGHTA and CDR2 is FQGNSA. With V trimmed by 2 bases and J by 3 bases, 9 bases remained unmatched. This CDR3 is built from 18 residues.

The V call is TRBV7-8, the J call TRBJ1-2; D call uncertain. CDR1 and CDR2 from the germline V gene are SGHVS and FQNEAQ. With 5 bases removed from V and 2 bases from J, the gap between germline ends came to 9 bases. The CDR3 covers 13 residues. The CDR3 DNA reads TGTGCCAGCAGCCGTACACAGAACTATGGCTACACCTTC. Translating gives CASSRTQNYGYTF.

The chain's CDR3 is CATSDARTGGSAHEQYF. In DNA, the CDR3 is TGTGCCACCAGTGATGCTCGGACAGGCGGCTCGGCTCACGAGCAGTACTTC. V is TRBV24-1 and J is TRBJ2-7; 7 nucleotides line up with TRBD1. The germline V gene has CDR1 KGHDR and CDR2 SFDVKD. Trimming at V came to 3 bases and at J to 5 bases, leaving 15 bases not matched to a gene. The CDR3 sequence is 17 residues long.

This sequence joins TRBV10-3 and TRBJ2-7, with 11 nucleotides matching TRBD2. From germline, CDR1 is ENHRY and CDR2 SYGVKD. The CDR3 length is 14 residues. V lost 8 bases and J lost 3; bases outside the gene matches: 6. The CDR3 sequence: CAIGSSGRDYEQYF. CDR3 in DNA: TGTGCCATCGGAAGTAGCGGGAGGGACTACGAGCAGTACTTC.

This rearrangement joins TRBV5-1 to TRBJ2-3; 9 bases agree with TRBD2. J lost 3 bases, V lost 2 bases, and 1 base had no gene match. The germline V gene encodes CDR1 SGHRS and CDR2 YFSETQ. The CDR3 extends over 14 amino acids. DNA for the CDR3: TGCGCCAGCAGCTTTAGCGGGAGAACAGATACGCAGTATTTT. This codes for CASSFSGRTDTQYF.

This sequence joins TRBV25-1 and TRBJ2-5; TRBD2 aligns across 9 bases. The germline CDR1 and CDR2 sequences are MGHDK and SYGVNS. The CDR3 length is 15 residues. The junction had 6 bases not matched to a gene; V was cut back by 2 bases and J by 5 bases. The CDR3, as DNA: TGTGCCAGCAGTGAACAGCGGGGGGACGAGGAGACCCAGTACTTC. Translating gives CASSEQRGDEETQYF.

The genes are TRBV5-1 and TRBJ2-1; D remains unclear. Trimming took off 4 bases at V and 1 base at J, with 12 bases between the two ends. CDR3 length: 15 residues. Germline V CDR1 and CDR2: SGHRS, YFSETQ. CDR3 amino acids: CASSPQAQSYNEQFF. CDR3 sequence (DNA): TGCGCCAGCAGCCCCCAGGCGCAATCCTACAATGAGCAGTTCTTC.

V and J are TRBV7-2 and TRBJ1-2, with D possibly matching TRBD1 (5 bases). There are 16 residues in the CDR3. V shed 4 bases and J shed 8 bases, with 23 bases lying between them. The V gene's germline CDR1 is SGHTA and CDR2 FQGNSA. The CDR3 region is CASSSYVTGGVRGYTF. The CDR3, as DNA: TGTGCCAGCAGCTCGTACGTCACGGGGGGAGTCCGGGGCTACACCTTC.

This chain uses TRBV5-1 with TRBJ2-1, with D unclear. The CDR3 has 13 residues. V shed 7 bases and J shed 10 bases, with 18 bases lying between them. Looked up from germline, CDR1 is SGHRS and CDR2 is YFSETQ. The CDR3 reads CASRWAAASEQFF. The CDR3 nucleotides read TGCGCCAGCCGGTGGGCCGCCGCTTCGGAGCAGTTCTTC.

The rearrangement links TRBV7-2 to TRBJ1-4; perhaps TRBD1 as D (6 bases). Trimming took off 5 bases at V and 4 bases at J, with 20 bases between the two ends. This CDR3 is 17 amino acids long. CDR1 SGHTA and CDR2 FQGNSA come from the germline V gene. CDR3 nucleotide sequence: TGTGCCAGCAGCACAAGGCTCACAGGGTACAATAATGAAAAACTGTTTTTT. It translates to CASSTRLTGYNNEKLFF.

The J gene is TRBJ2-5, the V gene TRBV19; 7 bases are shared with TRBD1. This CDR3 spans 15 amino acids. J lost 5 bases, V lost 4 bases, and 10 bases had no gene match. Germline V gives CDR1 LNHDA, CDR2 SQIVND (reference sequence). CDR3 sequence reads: CASSTDRVPVETQYF. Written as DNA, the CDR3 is TGTGCCAGTAGTACTGACAGGGTCCCGGTGGAGACCCAGTACTTC.

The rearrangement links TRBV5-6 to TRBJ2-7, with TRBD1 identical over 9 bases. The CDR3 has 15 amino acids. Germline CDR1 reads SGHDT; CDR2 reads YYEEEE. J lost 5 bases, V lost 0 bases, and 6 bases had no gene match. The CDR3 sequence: CASSLGGQGIHEQYF. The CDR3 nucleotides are TGTGCCAGCAGCTTGGGGGGACAGGGTATCCACGAGCAGTACTTC.